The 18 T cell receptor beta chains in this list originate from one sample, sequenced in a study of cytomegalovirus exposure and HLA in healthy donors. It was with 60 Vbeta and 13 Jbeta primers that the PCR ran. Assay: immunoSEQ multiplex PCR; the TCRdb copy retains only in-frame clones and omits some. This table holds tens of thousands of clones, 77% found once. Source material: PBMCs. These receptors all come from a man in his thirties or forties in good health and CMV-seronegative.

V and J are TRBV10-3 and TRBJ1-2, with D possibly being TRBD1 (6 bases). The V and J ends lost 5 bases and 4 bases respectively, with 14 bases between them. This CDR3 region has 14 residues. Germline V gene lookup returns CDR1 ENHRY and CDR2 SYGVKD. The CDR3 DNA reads TGTGCCATCAGTAGGGACACCCCCGTCTATGGCTACACCTTC. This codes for CAISRDTPVYGYTF.

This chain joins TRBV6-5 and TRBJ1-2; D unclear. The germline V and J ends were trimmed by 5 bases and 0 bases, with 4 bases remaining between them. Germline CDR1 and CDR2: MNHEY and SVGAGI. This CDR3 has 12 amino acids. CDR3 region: CASSRANYGYTF. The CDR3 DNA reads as TGTGCCAGCAGTCGAGCTAACTATGGCTACACCTTC.

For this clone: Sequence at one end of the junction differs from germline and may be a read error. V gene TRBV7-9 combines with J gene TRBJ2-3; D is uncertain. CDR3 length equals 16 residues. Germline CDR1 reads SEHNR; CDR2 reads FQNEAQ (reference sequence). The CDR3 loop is CSSSLWLQSVSDTQYF. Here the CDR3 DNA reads TGTTCCAGCAGCTTATGGTTACAGTCCGTGTCAGATACGCAGTATTTT.

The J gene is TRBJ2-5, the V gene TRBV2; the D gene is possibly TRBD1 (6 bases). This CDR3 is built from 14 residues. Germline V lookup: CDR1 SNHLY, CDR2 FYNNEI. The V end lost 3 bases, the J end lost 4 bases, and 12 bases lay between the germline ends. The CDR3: CASSDLGAGETQYF. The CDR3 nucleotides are TGTGCCAGCAGTGACCTGGGGGCGGGAGAGACCCAGTACTTC.

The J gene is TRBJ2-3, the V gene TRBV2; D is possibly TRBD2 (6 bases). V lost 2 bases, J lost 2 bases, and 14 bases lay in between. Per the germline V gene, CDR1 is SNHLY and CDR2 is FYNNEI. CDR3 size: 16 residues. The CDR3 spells CASSERRLASTDTQYF. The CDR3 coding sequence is TGTGCCAGCAGTGAAAGGCGGCTAGCGTCCACAGATACGCAGTATTTT.

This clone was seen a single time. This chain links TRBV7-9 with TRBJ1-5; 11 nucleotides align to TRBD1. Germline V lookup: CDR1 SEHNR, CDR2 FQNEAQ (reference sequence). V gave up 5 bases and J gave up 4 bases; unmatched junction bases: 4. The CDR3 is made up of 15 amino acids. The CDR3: CASSRGQGANQPQHF. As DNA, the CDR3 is TGTGCCAGCAGCAGAGGACAGGGGGCTAATCAGCCCCAGCATTTT.

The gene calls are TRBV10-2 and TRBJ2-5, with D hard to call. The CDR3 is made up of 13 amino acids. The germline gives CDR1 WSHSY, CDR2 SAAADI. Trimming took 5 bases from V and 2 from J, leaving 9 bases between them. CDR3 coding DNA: TGCGCCAGCAGTCGCGTGAAACAAGAGACCCAGTACTTC. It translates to CASSRVKQETQYF.

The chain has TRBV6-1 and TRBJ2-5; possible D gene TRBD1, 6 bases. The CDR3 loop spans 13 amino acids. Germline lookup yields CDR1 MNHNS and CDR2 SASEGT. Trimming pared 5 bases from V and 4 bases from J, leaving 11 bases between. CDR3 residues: CASSRQGRETQYF. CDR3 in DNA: TGTGCCAGCAGTCGTCAGGGGCGAGAGACCCAGTACTTC.

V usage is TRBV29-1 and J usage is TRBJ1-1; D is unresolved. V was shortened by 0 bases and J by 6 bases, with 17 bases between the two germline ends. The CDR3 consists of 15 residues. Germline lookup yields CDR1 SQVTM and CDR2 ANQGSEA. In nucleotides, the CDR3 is TGCAGCGTTGAAGAGGGTTTACGGGTCGACGCTGAAGCTTTCTTT. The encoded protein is CSVEEGLRVDAEAFF.

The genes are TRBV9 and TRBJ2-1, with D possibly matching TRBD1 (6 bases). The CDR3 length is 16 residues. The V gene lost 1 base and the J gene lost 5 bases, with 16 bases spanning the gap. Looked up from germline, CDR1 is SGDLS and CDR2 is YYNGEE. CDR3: CASSVLGQRGNNEQFF. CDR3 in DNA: TGTGCCAGCAGCGTACTCGGACAGAGGGGCAACAATGAGCAGTTCTTC.

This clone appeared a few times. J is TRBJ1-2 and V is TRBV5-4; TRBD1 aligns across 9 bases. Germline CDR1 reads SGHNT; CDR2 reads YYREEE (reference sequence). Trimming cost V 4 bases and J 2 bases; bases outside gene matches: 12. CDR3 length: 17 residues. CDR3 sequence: CASSPGTGKTLNYGYTF. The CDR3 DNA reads TGTGCCAGCAGCCCAGGGACAGGGAAGACCTTAAACTATGGCTACACCTTC.

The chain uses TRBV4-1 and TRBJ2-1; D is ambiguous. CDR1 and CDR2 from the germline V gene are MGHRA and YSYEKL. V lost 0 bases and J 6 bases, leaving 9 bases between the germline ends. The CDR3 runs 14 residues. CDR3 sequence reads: CASSQEFLSNEQFF. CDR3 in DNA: TGCGCCAGCAGCCAAGAATTTCTGAGCAATGAGCAGTTCTTC.

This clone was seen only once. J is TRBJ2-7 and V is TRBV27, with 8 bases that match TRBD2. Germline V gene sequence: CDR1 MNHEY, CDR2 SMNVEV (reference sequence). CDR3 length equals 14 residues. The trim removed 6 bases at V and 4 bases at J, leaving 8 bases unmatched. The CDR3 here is CASRGSSGSYEQYF. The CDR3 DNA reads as TGTGCCAGCAGGGGGTCTAGCGGGTCGTACGAGCAGTACTTC.

This chain's CDR3 is CASSLASGSTRSYEQYF. Written as DNA, the CDR3 is TGTGCCAGCAGTTTGGCTAGCGGGTCTACCCGATCCTACGAGCAGTACTTC. The chain combines TRBV28 with TRBJ2-7; 8 positions match TRBD2. V shed 3 bases and J 1 base; nucleotides not matched to a gene: 11. The V gene's germline CDR1 is MDHEN and CDR2 SYDVKM. CDR3 length: 17 amino acids.

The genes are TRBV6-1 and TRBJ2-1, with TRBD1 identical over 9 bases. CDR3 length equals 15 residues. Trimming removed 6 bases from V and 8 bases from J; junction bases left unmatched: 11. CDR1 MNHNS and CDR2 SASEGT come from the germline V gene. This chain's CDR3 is CASREKPGQGDEQFF. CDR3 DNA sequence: TGTGCCAGCAGAGAAAAACCGGGACAGGGCGATGAGCAGTTCTTC.

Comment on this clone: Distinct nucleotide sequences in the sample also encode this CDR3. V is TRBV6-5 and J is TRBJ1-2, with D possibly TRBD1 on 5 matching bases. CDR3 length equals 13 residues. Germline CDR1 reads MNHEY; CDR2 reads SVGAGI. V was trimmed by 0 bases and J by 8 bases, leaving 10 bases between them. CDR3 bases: TGTGCCAGCAGTTACTCAGGGGTTGAGGGCTACACCTTC. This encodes CASSYSGVEGYTF.

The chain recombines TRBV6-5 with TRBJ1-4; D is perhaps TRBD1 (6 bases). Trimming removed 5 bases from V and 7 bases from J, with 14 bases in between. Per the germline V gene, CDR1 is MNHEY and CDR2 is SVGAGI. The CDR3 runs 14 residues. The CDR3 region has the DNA TGTGCCAGCAGTCGACAGGAGGATGGTGAAAAACTGTTTTTT. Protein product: CASSRQEDGEKLFF.

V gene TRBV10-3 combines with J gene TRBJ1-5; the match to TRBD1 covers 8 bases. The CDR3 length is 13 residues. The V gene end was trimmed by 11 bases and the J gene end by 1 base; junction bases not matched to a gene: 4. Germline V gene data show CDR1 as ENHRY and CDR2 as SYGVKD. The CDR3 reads CASQGGSNQPQHF. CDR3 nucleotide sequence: TGTGCCTCACAGGGGGGGAGCAATCAGCCCCAGCATTTT.